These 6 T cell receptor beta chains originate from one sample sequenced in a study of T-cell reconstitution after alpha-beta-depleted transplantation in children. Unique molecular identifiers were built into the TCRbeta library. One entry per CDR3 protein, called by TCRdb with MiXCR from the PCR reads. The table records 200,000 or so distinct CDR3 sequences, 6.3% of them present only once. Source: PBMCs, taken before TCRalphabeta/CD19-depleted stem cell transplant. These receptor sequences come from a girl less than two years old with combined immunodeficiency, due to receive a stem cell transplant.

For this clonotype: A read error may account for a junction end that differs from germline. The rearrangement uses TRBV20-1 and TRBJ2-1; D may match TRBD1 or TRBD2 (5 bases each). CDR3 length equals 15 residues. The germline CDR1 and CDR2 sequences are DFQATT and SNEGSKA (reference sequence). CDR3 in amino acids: CCARGRDRAYNEQFF. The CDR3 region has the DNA TGCTGTGCTAGGGGCCGGGACCGGGCCTACAATGAGCAGTTCTTC.

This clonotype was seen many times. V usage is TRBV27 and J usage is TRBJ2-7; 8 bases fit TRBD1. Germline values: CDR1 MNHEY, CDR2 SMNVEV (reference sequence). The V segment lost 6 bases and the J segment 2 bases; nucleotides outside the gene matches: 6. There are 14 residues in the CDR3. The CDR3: CASSPRTGPYEQYF. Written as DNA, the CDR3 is TGTGCCAGCAGCCCCAGGACAGGGCCCTACGAGCAGTACTTC.

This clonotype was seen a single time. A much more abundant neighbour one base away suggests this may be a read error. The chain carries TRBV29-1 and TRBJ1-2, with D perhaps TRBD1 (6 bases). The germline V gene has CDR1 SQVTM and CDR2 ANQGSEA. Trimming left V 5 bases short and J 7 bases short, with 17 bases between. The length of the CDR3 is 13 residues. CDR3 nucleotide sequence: TGCAGCGTTCAGGGGCCGATTGTCAGTGGCTACACCTTC. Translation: CSVQGPIVSGYTF. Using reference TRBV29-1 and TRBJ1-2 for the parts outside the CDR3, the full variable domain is SAVISQKPSRDICQRGTSLTIQCQVDSQVTMMFWYRQQPGQSLTLIATANQGSEATYESGFVIDKFPISRPNLTFSTLTVSNMSPEDSSIYLCSVQGPIVSGYTFGSGTRLTVV.

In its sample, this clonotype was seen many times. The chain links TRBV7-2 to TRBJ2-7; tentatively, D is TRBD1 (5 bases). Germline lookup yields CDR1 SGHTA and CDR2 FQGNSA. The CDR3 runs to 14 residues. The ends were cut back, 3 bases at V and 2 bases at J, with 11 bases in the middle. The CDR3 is CASSFQGRAYEQYF. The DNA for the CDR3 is TGTGCCAGCAGCTTTCAGGGTCGAGCCTACGAGCAGTACTTC.

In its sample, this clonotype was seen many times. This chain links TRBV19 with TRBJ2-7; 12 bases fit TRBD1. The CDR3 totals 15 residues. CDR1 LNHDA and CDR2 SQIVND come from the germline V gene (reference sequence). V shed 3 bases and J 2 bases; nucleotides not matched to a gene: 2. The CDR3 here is CASSIRDRGPYEQYF. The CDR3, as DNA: TGTGCCAGTAGTATCCGGGACAGGGGGCCCTACGAGCAGTACTTC. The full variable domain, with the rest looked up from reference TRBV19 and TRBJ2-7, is DGGITQSPKYLFRKEGQNVTLSCEQNLNHDAMYWYRQDPGQGLRLIYYSQIVNDFQKGDIAEGYSVSREKKESFPLTVTSAQKNPTAFYLCASSIRDRGPYEQYFGPGTRLTVT.

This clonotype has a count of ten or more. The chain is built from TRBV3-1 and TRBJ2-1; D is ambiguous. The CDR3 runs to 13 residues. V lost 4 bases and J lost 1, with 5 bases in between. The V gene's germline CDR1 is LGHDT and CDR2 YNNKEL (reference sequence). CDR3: CASSPVSYNEQFF. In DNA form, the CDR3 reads TGTGCCAGCAGCCCGGTTTCCTACAATGAGCAGTTCTTC.